The present T cell receptor beta chain was sequenced within a study of blood T cell repertoires in COVID-19. Study-wide background: Italy, Spain and the United States were the sources of the convalescent and acute COVID-19 samples. PBMCs, B-cell-depleted T cells, or T cells were the source of the cDNA or gDNA that made up the material.

Authors' methods: Researchers report that nucleated cell counts were estimated from reference gene primer amplification. Clones were read by immunoSEQ multiplex PCR, and TCRdb kept only the in-frame ones, dropping some. From that table come the V and J calls and clone size; the DNA was used to work out D and trimming. This sample carries approximately 98,000 clones, just over 70% of them seen once, and the ten largest clones take 1.8%. This clone has more than one count but fewer than ten. This CDR3 spans 16 amino acids. Germline assignment: CDR1 SGHAT and CDR2 FQNNGV. The V and J ends lost 1 base and 1 base respectively, with 13 bases between them.

The TCR originated in a woman aged 40 to 55 with acute or convalescent COVID-19. Sequenced material: peripheral blood. V usage is TRBV11-2 and J usage is TRBJ2-5; D is possibly TRBD2 (7 bases). The CDR3 DNA is TGTGCCAGCAGCTTAGTTCTCGGGGGGCCCCAAGAGACCCAGTACTTC. The encoded protein is CASSLVLGGPQETQYF.